The rows below give T cell receptor beta chains drawn from one sample of a study of blood T cell repertoires in COVID-19. The repertoire was sequenced with immunoSEQ multiplex PCR; TCRdb's copy has only in-frame clones and lacks some. The sample contains 110,000 to 150,000 clones, roughly 86% of which appear only once. Sequenced sample: peripheral blood. The receptors were gathered from a man aged 70 or older with acute or convalescent COVID-19. CDR3s include the opening cysteine and the closing phenylalanine or tryptophan. A D gene is named only where the DNA matches it firmly. Size is omitted from some rows. Given values are once, few, many or a class for expanded clones.

size	D	J	V	CDR3	DNA
few	-	TRBJ1-5	TRBV6-4	CASSEDQGQPQHF	TGTGCCAGCAGTGAAGACCAGGGACAGCCCCAGCATTTT
-	TRBD1	TRBJ1-1	TRBV6-5	CASTLTQGGNTEAFF	TGTGCCAGCACCCTGACTCAGGGGGGAAACACTGAAGCTTTCTTT
-	TRBD1	TRBJ1-2	TRBV27	CATGQGHYGYTF	TGTGCCACGGGACAGGGCCACTATGGCTACACCTTC
-	TRBD1	TRBJ1-1	TRBV18	CASSPSQGGTEAFF	TGTGCCAGCTCACCTAGCCAGGGGGGCACTGAAGCTTTCTTT
few	TRBD2	TRBJ2-7	TRBV18	CASSPGLAGEGYEQYF	TGTGCCAGCTCACCGGGACTAGCGGGGGAGGGCTACGAGCAGTACTTC
-	-	TRBJ1-6	TRBV3-1/TRBV3-2	CASSPQAMNSPLHF	TGTGCCAGCAGCCCCCAGGCCATGAATTCACCCCTCCACTTT
-	TRBD1	TRBJ2-1	TRBV5-1	CASSYSGTATYNEQFF	TGCGCCAGCAGCTACTCCGGGACAGCGACCTACAATGAGCAGTTCTTC
-	TRBD1	TRBJ2-7	TRBV6-4	CASTEDRMVCEQYF	TGTGCCAGCACCGAGGACAGGATGGTATGCGAGCAGTACTTC
-	TRBD1	TRBJ1-1	TRBV3-1/TRBV3-2	CASSDRGGEAFF	TGTGCCAGCAGCGACAGGGGCGGTGAAGCTTTCTTT
-	TRBD1	TRBJ1-1	TRBV18	CASSRDRVATEAFF	TGTGCCAGCTCCCGGGACAGGGTAGCCACTGAAGCTTTCTTT
-	-	TRBJ1-2	TRBV21-1	CASSKLGQGPLYGYTF	TGTGCCAGCAGCAAGCTGGGACAGGGCCCCCTCTATGGCTACACCTTC
-	-	TRBJ1-6	TRBV20-1	CSASLGADSPLHF	TGCAGTGCTAGTTTAGGGGCGGATTCACCCCTCCACTTT
-	-	TRBJ1-2	TRBV6-5	CASSLAGGTYGYTF	TGTGCCAGCAGTCTCGCGGGCGGGACCTATGGCTACACCTTC
-	-	TRBJ2-2	TRBV2	CASSVVGASGSGELFF	TGTGCCAGCAGTGTGGTGGGGGCGTCGGGATCCGGGGAGCTGTTTTTT
-	-	TRBJ2-7	TRBV27	CASSLSGGSYEQYF	TGTGCCAGCAGTTTGTCTGGCGGATCCTACGAGCAGTACTTC
-	TRBD2	TRBJ2-1	TRBV19	CASSIRGWTSGSHKYNEQFF	TGTGCCAGTAGTATAAGGGGGTGGACTAGCGGGAGCCATAAGTACAATGAGCAGTTCTTC
-	-	TRBJ1-1	TRBV6-5	CASSHRRNTEAFF	TGTGCCAGCAGCCACAGGAGGAACACTGAAGCTTTCTTT
once	-	TRBJ2-7	TRBV6-5	CASRPTASYEQYF	TGTGCCAGCAGACCGACCGCTAGCTACGAGCAGTACTTC
-	TRBD1	TRBJ2-7	TRBV27	CASRSRDSYLEQYF	TGTGCCAGCAGATCCCGGGACAGTTATCTGGAGCAGTACTTC
-	-	TRBJ2-1	TRBV7-9	CASSYYGDYNEQFF	TGTGCCAGCAGCTATTACGGGGACTACAATGAGCAGTTCTTC
-	-	TRBJ2-1	TRBV4-1	CASSQVGRNEQFF	TGCGCCAGCAGCCAAGTAGGGAGGAATGAGCAGTTCTTC
-	-	TRBJ2-5	TRBV11-2	CASSSSPGTETQYF	TGTGCCAGCAGCTCTAGTCCGGGTACAGAGACCCAGTACTTC
-	-	TRBJ1-1	TRBV7-9	CASSPSWTEAFF	TGTGCCAGCAGCCCGAGTTGGACTGAAGCTTTCTTT
-	TRBD1	TRBJ1-1	TRBV11-1	CASSSGQTNTEAFF	TGTGCCAGCAGTTCGGGACAGACTAACACTGAAGCTTTCTTT